One and the same sample provided the 6 T cell receptor beta chains below, sequenced in a study of T cells in Graves' hyperthyroidism and ophthalmopathy. Amplification of TCR beta CDR3 regions was performed using RNA transcripts as template. The study used the HTBI primer set for a first-round RT-PCR of the TCR CDR3. TCRdb itself ran the multiplex PCR reads through MiXCR, one entry per CDR3 protein. The sample yields some 560,000 distinct CDR3 sequences, around 15% seen once. Sequencing was carried out using blood. The receptor set was obtained from a woman between 35 and 50 years old with Graves' hyperthyroidism.

This clonotype was observed a few times. The chain links TRBV10-3 to TRBJ1-2, with D unresolved. V gave up 7 bases and J gave up 3 bases, with 12 bases separating them. The length of the CDR3 is 13 residues. Germline assignment: CDR1 ENHRY and CDR2 SYGVKD. The CDR3, as DNA: TGTGCCATCACCCTTGATAGCGACTATGGCTACACCTTC. This gives the protein CAITLDSDYGYTF.

The gene calls are TRBV6-5 and TRBJ1-2; 7 nucleotides line up with TRBD1. This CDR3 has 17 residues. The V gene end was trimmed by 0 bases and the J gene end by 0 bases; junction bases not matched to a gene: 7. The germline V gene has CDR1 MNHEY and CDR2 SVGAGI. CDR3: CASSYSGQALANYGYTF. The CDR3 region has the DNA TGTGCCAGCAGTTACTCCGGACAGGCCTTAGCTAACTATGGCTACACCTTC.

The rearrangement joins TRBV20-1 to TRBJ1-2; no definite D call. Germline V gives CDR1 DFQATT, CDR2 SNEGSKA (reference sequence). This CDR3 has 14 residues. The V and J ends lost 6 bases and 3 bases respectively, with 17 bases between them. The DNA of the CDR3 is TGCAGTGCACCTACTAGCGGGAGTGACTATGGCTACACCTTC. Encoded protein: CSAPTSGSDYGYTF.

The rearrangement joins TRBV6-1 to TRBJ2-1; 14 nucleotides match TRBD2. CDR3 size: 14 residues. After removal of 8 bases from V and 6 bases from J, the junction contained 3 bases not matched to a gene. From germline, CDR1 is MNHNS and CDR2 SASEGT. CDR3 coding DNA: TGTGCCAGCCACGGGACTAGCGGGGGCAATGAGCAGTTCTTC. Its translation: CASHGTSGGNEQFF.

The chain joins TRBV19 to TRBJ2-3; D tentatively reads TRBD1 or TRBD2 (6 bases each). This CDR3 spans 14 amino acids. The V end was cut by 8 bases, the J end by 1 base, with 13 bases between. Germline V gene data show CDR1 as LNHDA and CDR2 as SQIVND (reference sequence). The DNA for the CDR3 is TGTGCCAGTCATACAGGGACTGGCACAGATACGCAGTATTTT. Translated, it gives CASHTGTGTDTQYF.

This clonotype came up many times. In DNA, the CDR3 is TGTGCCAGCAGTTTACGACAGGGCTACGAGCAGTACTTC. This sequence encodes CASSLRQGYEQYF. The genes are TRBV27 and TRBJ2-7; 7 nucleotides agree with TRBD1. The CDR3 covers 13 residues. Per germline, CDR1 MNHEY and CDR2 SMNVEV (reference sequence). Trimming cost V 2 bases and J 3 bases; bases outside gene matches: 1.